This T cell receptor beta chain was retrieved from a study of Graves' ophthalmopathy and Graves' hyperthyroidism. The CDR3 has 14 residues. V lost 3 bases, J lost 3 bases, and 6 bases stayed unmatched. In germline, CDR1 is SQVTM, CDR2 ANQGSEA. CDR3 regions of TCR beta were amplified from RNA transcripts. First-round RT-PCR with HTBI primers preceded a second-round multiplex PCR. TCRdb called the multiplex PCR reads again in MiXCR, with one record for every CDR3 protein. The sample includes a few hundred thousand distinct CDR3 sequences, less than 45% of them seen just once. The receptor was isolated from an adult man with Graves' hyperthyroidism. Sequences were obtained from peripheral blood or thyroid tissue (not recorded which). The V and J genes are TRBV29-1 and TRBJ2-7; TRBD1 matches 9 bases. The CDR3 DNA sequence: TGCAGCGTTGAGGTACAGGGGGCGGGCTACGAGCAGTACTTC. Encoded protein: CSVEVQGAGYEQYF.